The 17 T cell receptor beta chains presented below share a single source sample, sequenced in a study of cytomegalovirus exposure and HLA in healthy donors. 60 Vbeta and 13 Jbeta primers were used in PCR. Sequencing was performed with immunoSEQ multiplex PCR; in TCRdb, only in-frame clones are kept and a portion is missing. The sample lists about 140,000 clones; just under 85% were seen once. Input material: PBMCs. Receptors originate from a woman in her 40s in good health and CMV-seronegative.

V usage is TRBV6-5 and J usage is TRBJ1-2; D is unresolved. The CDR3 extends over 13 amino acids. V lost 0 bases and J 9 bases, leaving 11 bases between the germline ends. Per germline, CDR1 MNHEY and CDR2 SVGAGI. DNA of the CDR3: TGTGCCAGCAGTTACTCGACGGGTCTGAGCTACACCTTC. Residues: CASSYSTGLSYTF.

The chain links TRBV20-1 to TRBJ2-7; TRBD1 is a possible D gene (7 bases). This CDR3 contains 11 residues. CDR1 and CDR2 (germline): DFQATT, SNEGSKA (reference sequence). The ends were cut back, 6 bases at V and 9 bases at J, with 15 bases in the middle. This CDR3 reads CSAHHQGGQYF. For the CDR3, the DNA is TGCAGTGCCCACCACCAGGGGGGGCAGTACTTC.

This sequence joins TRBV28 and TRBJ1-5, with D possibly being TRBD1 (5 bases). Germline V gene lookup returns CDR1 MDHEN and CDR2 SYDVKM. V was trimmed by 1 base and J by 0 bases, leaving 13 bases between them. This CDR3 is built from 17 residues. The CDR3 region has the DNA TGTGCCAGCAGTTTATTGACAGCTCAATATAGCAATCAGCCCCAGCATTTT. This sequence encodes CASSLLTAQYSNQPQHF.

This clone appeared once. V gene TRBV7-9 combines with J gene TRBJ1-5, with a weak D call TRBD1 (6 bases). CDR3 length equals 16 residues. Trimming removed 5 bases from V and 4 bases from J, with 18 bases in between. In germline, CDR1 is SEHNR, CDR2 FQNEAQ (reference sequence). CDR3 DNA sequence: TGTGCCAGCAGCCCCCACATAGGACAGTTAAATCAGCCCCAGCATTTT. Protein: CASSPHIGQLNQPQHF. The full variable domain, its missing parts supplied by reference TRBV7-9 and TRBJ1-5, is DTGVSQNPRHKITKRGQNVTFRCDPISEHNRLYWYRQTLGQGPEFLTYFQNEAQLEKSRLLSDRFSAERPKGSFSTLEIQRTEQGDSAMYLCASSPHIGQLNQPQHFGDGTRLSIL.

In the case of this clone: Its ends do not fully match the called genes, so a read error is possible. V usage is TRBV7-9 and J usage is TRBJ1-1, with D unclear. The CDR3 is 15 residues long. Per the germline V gene, CDR1 is SEHNR and CDR2 is FQNEAQ (reference sequence). The DNA of the CDR3 is TGTTCCAGCAGCTTAAATCAACGGGGGAACACTGAAGCTTTCTTT. This encodes CSSSLNQRGNTEAFF.

The V and J genes are TRBV28 and TRBJ2-7; perhaps TRBD2 as D (7 bases). The germline gives CDR1 MDHEN, CDR2 SYDVKM. This CDR3 is built from 16 residues. V lost 4 bases, J lost 3 bases, and 19 bases lay in between. Here the CDR3 reads CASSSPLGGGFYEQYF. Here the CDR3 DNA reads TGTGCCAGCAGTTCCCCCCTGGGGGGGGGCTTCTACGAGCAGTACTTC.

The rearrangement joins TRBV5-1 to TRBJ2-3; D possibly corresponds to TRBD2 (5 bases). Per germline, CDR1 SGHRS and CDR2 YFSETQ. Trimming left V 1 base short and J 3 bases short, with 21 bases between. The CDR3 is made up of 18 amino acids. CDR3 loop: CASSLRTRRGGVTDTQYF. As DNA, the CDR3 is TGCGCCAGCAGCTTGCGTACCCGCAGAGGAGGTGTAACAGATACGCAGTATTTT.

The chain has TRBV28 and TRBJ2-1; 9 nucleotides line up with TRBD2. V dropped 4 bases and J dropped 3; count of bases not matched to a gene: 13. The CDR3 length is 18 residues. Germline V gene lookup returns CDR1 MDHEN and CDR2 SYDVKM. CDR3 sequence: CASSSPGASGIRYNEQFF. CDR3 coding DNA: TGTGCCAGCAGTTCCCCTGGGGCTAGCGGGATCCGCTACAATGAGCAGTTCTTC.

The chain employs TRBV29-1 and TRBJ1-4, with D uncertain. Deletions cut 4 bases from V and 8 bases from J, with 23 bases between. CDR1 is SQVTM and CDR2 is ANQGSEA in the germline V gene. The CDR3 length is 16 residues. CDR3 bases: TGCAGCGTTGGGAAAAATACGGACTACGCGGCGGAAAAACTGTTTTTT. Its translation: CSVGKNTDYAAEKLFF.

The rearrangement links TRBV7-2 to TRBJ1-1; 7 nucleotides match TRBD1. The germline CDR1 and CDR2 sequences are SGHTA and FQGNSA. CDR3 size: 15 residues. Trimming took 5 bases from V and 1 from J; bases not matched to a gene: 7. The chain's CDR3 is CASSLRGLGNTEAFF. CDR3 DNA: TGTGCCAGCAGCCTGAGGGGGCTCGGGAACACTGAAGCTTTCTTT.

The rearrangement links TRBV6-1 to TRBJ2-4; D remains ambiguous. The CDR3 length is 10 residues. Germline V CDR1 and CDR2: MNHNS, SASEGT. V shed 8 bases and J shed 8 bases, with 7 bases lying between them. The CDR3 region has the DNA TGTGCCAGCCATGCAGACATTCAGTACTTC. The encoded protein is CASHADIQYF.

This chain connects TRBV7-8 to TRBJ1-2; no firm D call. CDR1 is SGHVS, CDR2 FQNEAQ, per germline. This CDR3 has 12 residues. V dropped 5 bases and J dropped 4 bases, with 8 bases sitting between them. CDR3 nucleotide sequence: TGTGCCAGCAGCCAGGAACTCTATGGCTACACCTTC. Its translation is CASSQELYGYTF.

This rearrangement joins TRBV27 to TRBJ2-1; no firm D call. Germline CDR1 is MNHEY and CDR2 is SMNVEV (reference sequence). The CDR3 totals 12 residues. V lost 3 bases and J lost 10, with 10 bases in between. CDR3 sequence (DNA): TGTGCCAGCAGTTTTAAATCTAAGGAGCAGTTCTTC. It encodes CASSFKSKEQFF.

J is TRBJ2-7 and V is TRBV7-9, with TRBD1 matching over 8 bases. There are 14 residues in the CDR3. Losses at the gene ends were 5 bases for V and 0 bases for J; bases not matched to a gene: 3. Per the germline V gene, CDR1 is SEHNR and CDR2 is FQNEAQ (reference sequence). The CDR3 loop reads CASSLDRASYEQYF. The CDR3 nucleotides are TGTGCCAGCAGCCTGGACAGGGCCTCCTACGAGCAGTACTTC. Based on the CDR3 plus reference TRBV7-9 and TRBJ2-7, the full variable domain is DTGVSQNPRHKITKRGQNVTFRCDPISEHNRLYWYRQTLGQGPEFLTYFQNEAQLEKSRLLSDRFSAERPKGSFSTLEIQRTEQGDSAMYLCASSLDRASYEQYFGPGTRLTVT.

The V and J genes are TRBV7-2 and TRBJ2-1, with 9 bases lining up with TRBD2. Germline CDR1 and CDR2: SGHTA and FQGNSA. The CDR3 loop spans 16 amino acids. J gave up 8 bases and V 5 bases, and 13 bases lay outside the gene matches. The CDR3 here is CASSAVLAGPEDEQFF. CDR3 nucleotide sequence: TGTGCCAGCAGCGCCGTCCTAGCGGGACCCGAGGATGAGCAGTTCTTC.

The V gene is TRBV28, the J gene TRBJ2-5; TRBD1 agrees at 7 bases. The length of the CDR3 is 16 residues. Germline V gives CDR1 MDHEN, CDR2 SYDVKM. V shed 4 bases and J 1 base; nucleotides not matched to a gene: 9. CDR3 protein: CASSSDRVGPQETQYF. CDR3 sequence (DNA): TGTGCCAGCAGTTCCGACAGGGTGGGCCCCCAAGAGACCCAGTACTTC.

The rearrangement uses TRBV28 and TRBJ1-4; 8 nucleotides match TRBD1. The CDR3 length is 14 residues. With 7 bases clipped from V and 8 bases from J, the junction kept 9 bases outside the gene matches. Germline CDR1 reads MDHEN; CDR2 reads SYDVKM. The CDR3 DNA follows: TGTGCCAGCACCACAATCGGACAGGGAGAAAAACTGTTTTTT. Its protein product is CASTTIGQGEKLFF. Using reference TRBV28 and TRBJ1-4 for the parts outside the CDR3, the full variable domain is DVKVTQSSRYLVKRTGEKVFLECVQDMDHENMFWYRQDPGLGLRLIYFSYDVKMKEKGDIPEGYSVSREKKERFSLILESASTNQTSMYLCASTTIGQGEKLFFGSGTQLSVL.